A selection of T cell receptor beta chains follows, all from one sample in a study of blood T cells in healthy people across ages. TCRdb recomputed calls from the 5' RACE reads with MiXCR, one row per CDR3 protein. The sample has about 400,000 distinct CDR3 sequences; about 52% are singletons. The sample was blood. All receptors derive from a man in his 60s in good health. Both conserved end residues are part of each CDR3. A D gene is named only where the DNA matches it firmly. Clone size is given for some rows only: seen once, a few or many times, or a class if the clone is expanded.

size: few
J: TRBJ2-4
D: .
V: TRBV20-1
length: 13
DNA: TGCAGTGCTAGAAGTACAGCCAAAAACATTCAGTACTTC
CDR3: CSARSTAKNIQYF

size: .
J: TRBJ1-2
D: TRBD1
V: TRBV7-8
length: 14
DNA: TGTGCCAGCAGCCAGGGACAGGTCTACTATGGCTACACCTTC
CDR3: CASSQGQVYYGYTF

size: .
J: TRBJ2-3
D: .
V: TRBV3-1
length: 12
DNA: TGTGCCAGCAGCCAAGCTAGCGATACGCAGTATTTT
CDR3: CASSQASDTQYF

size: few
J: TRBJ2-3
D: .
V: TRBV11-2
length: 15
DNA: TGTGCCAGCAGCTCATCCACTAGGAGCACAGATACGCAGTATTTT
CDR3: CASSSSTRSTDTQYF

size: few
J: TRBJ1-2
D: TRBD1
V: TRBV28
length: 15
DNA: TGTGCCAGCACCCCGGCGGACAGGGGGCCCTATGGCTACACCTTC
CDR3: CASTPADRGPYGYTF

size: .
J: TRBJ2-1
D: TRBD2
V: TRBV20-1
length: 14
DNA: TGCAGTGCTAACCGGCTAGCGGGGATGGGGGAGCAGTTCTTC
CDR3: CSANRLAGMGEQFF

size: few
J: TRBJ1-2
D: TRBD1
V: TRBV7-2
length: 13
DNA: TGTGCCAGCAGCTTAGACAGGGGCAACGGCTACACCTTC
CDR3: CASSLDRGNGYTF

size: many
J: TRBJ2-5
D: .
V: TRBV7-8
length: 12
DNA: TGTGCCAGCAGCTTAGACCGGGAGACCCAGTACTTC
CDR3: CASSLDRETQYF

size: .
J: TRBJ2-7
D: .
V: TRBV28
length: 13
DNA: TGTGCCAGCAGTGGACAGCCTTCGATCGAGCAGTACTTC
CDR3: CASSGQPSIEQYF

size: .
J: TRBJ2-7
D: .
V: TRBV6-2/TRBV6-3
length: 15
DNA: TGTGCCAGCAGTTACGCGGTTTTCTACTCCTACGAGCAGTACTTC
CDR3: CASSYAVFYSYEQYF

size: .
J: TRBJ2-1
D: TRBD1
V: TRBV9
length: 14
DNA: TGTGCCAGCAGTCTCGGACAGGGATCCCATGAGCAGTTCTTC
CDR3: CASSLGQGSHEQFF

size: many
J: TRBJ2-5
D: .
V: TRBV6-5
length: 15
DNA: TGTGCCAGCAGTTACTCTTTCGAGAGTAGAGAGACCCAGTACTTC
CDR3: CASSYSFESRETQYF

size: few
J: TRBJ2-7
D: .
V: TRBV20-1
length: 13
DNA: TGCAGTGCTAGAGTAGGGACCTCCTACGAGCAGTACTTC
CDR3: CSARVGTSYEQYF

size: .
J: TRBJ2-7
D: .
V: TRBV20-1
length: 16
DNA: TGCAGTGCTAGAGGCCCCACAGGGATAGGCTACAATGAGCAGTACTTC
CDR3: CSARGPTGIGYNEQYF

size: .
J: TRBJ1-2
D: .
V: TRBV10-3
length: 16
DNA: TGTGCCATCAGTGACCGGGCCGGGCCAGATAACTATGGCTACACCTTC
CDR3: CAISDRAGPDNYGYTF

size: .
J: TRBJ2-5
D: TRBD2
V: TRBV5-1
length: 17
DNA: TGCGCCAGCAGCGGAGTAGCGGGGAGCAGCAGTAAAGAGACCCAGTACTTC
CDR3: CASSGVAGSSSKETQYF

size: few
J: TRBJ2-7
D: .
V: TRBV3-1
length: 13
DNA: TGTGCCAGCAGCCAAGTTGGTGTTTTCGAGCAGTACTTC
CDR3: CASSQVGVFEQYF

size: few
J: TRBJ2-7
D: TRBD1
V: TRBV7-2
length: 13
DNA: TGTGCCAGCAGCTCCCGGGACAGGGACCAACAGTACTTC
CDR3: CASSSRDRDQQYF

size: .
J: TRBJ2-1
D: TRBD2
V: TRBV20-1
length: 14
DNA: TGCAGTGGTGAAGCGGGGGGACCACACAATGAGCAGTTCTTC
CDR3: CSGEAGGPHNEQFF

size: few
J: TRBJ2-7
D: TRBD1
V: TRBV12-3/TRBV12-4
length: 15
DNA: TGTGCCAGCAGTTTGGGGGCGGCAGGGGGAAACGAGCAGTACTTC
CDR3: CASSLGAAGGNEQYF

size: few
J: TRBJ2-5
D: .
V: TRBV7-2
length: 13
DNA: TGTGCCAGCAGCGTATGGGTAGGAGAGACCCAGTACTTC
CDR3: CASSVWVGETQYF

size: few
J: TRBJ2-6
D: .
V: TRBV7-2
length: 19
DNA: TGTGCCAGCAGCTTTGCCGGGGGGACAGGTCAGTCTGGGGCCAACGTCCTGACTTTC
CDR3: CASSFAGGTGQSGANVLTF

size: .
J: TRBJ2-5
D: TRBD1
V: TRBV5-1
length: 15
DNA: TGCGCCAGCGGAATGGGGCAGGGGGTGCGCGAGACCCAGTACTTC
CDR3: CASGMGQGVRETQYF

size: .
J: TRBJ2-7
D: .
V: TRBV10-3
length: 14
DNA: TGTGCCATCGGTGAGTCGTGGGGAGCCTACGAGCAGTACTTC
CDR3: CAIGESWGAYEQYF

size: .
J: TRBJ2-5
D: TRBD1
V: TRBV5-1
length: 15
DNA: TGCGCCAGCAGCTTATCCGGGACAGGCCAAGAGACCCAGTACTTC
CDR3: CASSLSGTGQETQYF

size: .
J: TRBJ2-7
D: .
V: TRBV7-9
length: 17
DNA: TGTGCCAGCAGCTTTTTATCAGTATCGGGAGCCTCCTACGAGCAGTACTTC
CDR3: CASSFLSVSGASYEQYF

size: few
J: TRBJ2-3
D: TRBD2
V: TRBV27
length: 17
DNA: TGTGCCAGCAGTTTATTTCCTAGCGGGAGGAGCACAGATACGCAGTATTTT
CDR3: CASSLFPSGRSTDTQYF

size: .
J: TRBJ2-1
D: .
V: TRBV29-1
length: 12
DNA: TGCAGCGTGAACAGCCCTCAAGAGACCCAGTTCTTC
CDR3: CSVNSPQETQFF

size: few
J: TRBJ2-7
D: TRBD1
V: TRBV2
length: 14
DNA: TGTGCCAGCAGTGACCGGGACAGGGGCTACGAGCAGTACTTC
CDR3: CASSDRDRGYEQYF

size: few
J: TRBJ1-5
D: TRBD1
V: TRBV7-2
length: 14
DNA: TGTGCCAGCAGCTTGTGGACAGGGGATCAGCCCCAGCATTTT
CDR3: CASSLWTGDQPQHF

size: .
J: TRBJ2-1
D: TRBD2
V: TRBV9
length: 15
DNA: TGTGCCAGCAGCGTAGTACTAGCGGGTTACAATGAGCAGTTCTTC
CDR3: CASSVVLAGYNEQFF

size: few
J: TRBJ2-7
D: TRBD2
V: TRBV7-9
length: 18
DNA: TGTGCCAGCAGCTTAGCTCGAGCTAGCGGAGATGAGGTCTACGAGCAGTACTTC
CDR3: CASSLARASGDEVYEQYF

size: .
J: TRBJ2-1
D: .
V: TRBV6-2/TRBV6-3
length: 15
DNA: TGTGCCAGCAGCACACGGGTGGGGGCTAGGGGTGAGCAGTTCTTC
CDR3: CASSTRVGARGEQFF

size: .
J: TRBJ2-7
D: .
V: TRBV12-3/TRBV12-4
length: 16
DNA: TGTGCCAGCAATCTCCTCGGTAGCGGCCGATCCTACGAGCAGTACTTC
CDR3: CASNLLGSGRSYEQYF

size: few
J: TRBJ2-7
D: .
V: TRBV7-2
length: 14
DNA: TGTGCCAGCAGCTCCTGGGAGACGGGTTACGAGCAGTACTTC
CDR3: CASSSWETGYEQYF

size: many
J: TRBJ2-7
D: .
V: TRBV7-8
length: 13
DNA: TGTGCCAGCAGGCTTGCACAGCGACACGAGCAGTACTTC
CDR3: CASRLAQRHEQYF

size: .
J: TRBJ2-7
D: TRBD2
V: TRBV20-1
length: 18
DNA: TGCAGTGCCCCTCGGGCCCTAGCGGGGCCAAGGAGGTCCTACGAGCAGTACTTC
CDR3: CSAPRALAGPRRSYEQYF

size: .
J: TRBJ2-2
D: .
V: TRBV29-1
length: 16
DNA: TGCAGCGTTGAACGAAGGGGACGGGACGGGGCCGGGGAGCTGTTTTTT
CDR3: CSVERRGRDGAGELFF

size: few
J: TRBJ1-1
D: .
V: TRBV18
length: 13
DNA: TGTGCCAGCTCACGCGCGGAGGACACTGAAGCTTTCTTT
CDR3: CASSRAEDTEAFF

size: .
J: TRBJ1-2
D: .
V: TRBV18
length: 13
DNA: TGTGCCAGCTCAGCTGACCCGAGCCATGGCTACACCTTC
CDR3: CASSADPSHGYTF

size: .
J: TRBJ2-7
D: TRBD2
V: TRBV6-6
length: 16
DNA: TGTGCCAGCAGACCAACTAGCGGGAGGGAACACTACGAGCAGTACTTC
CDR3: CASRPTSGREHYEQYF

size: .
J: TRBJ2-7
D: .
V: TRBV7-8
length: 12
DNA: TGTGCCAGCAGCTTAGCGCAGAACGAGCAGTACTTC
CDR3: CASSLAQNEQYF

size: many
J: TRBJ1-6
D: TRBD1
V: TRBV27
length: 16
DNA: TGTGCCAGCAGTTCGACAGGGGCCCTCTATAATTCACCCCTCCACTTT
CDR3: CASSSTGALYNSPLHF

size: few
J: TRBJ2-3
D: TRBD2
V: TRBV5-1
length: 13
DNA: TGCGCCAGCGCTACGCGGGAGTCAGATACGCAGTATTTT
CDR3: CASATRESDTQYF

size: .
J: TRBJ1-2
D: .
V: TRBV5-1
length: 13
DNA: TGCGCCAGCAGGAAGGGGGAACAGGGAGGCTACACCTTC
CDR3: CASRKGEQGGYTF

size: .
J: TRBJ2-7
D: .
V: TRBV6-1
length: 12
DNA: TGTGCCAGCAGTGCAGGGGCCTACGAGCAGTACTTC
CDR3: CASSAGAYEQYF

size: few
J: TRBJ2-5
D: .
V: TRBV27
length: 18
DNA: TGTGCCAGCAGTTTATCTGTCCCCCGCCAGGGCCCAGGCGAGACCCAGTACTTC
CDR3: CASSLSVPRQGPGETQYF

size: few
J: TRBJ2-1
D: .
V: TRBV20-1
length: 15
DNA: TGCAGTGCTAGAGATAGCGCGAGCTCCTACAATGAGCAGTTCTTC
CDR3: CSARDSASSYNEQFF

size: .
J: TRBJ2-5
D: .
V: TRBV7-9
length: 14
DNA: TGTGCCAGCAGCTCATGGACACTCCAAGAGACCCAGTACTTC
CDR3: CASSSWTLQETQYF

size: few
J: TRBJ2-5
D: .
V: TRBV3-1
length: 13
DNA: TGTGCCAGCAGACGACAGGGAGGGGAGACCCAGTACTTC
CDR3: CASRRQGGETQYF

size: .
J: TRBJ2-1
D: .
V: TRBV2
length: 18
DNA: TGTGCCAGCAGTGACCCAAGCTCGACAGGCGGGCCCTACAATGAGCAGTTCTTC
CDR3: CASSDPSSTGGPYNEQFF

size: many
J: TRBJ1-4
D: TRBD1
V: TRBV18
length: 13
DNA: TGTGCCAGCTCACCGGGACAGGATGAAAAACTGTTTTTT
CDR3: CASSPGQDEKLFF

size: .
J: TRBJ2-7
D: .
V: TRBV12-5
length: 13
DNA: TGTGCTAGTGGTTTGGGATTCGCGGAGGAGCAGTACTTC
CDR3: CASGLGFAEEQYF